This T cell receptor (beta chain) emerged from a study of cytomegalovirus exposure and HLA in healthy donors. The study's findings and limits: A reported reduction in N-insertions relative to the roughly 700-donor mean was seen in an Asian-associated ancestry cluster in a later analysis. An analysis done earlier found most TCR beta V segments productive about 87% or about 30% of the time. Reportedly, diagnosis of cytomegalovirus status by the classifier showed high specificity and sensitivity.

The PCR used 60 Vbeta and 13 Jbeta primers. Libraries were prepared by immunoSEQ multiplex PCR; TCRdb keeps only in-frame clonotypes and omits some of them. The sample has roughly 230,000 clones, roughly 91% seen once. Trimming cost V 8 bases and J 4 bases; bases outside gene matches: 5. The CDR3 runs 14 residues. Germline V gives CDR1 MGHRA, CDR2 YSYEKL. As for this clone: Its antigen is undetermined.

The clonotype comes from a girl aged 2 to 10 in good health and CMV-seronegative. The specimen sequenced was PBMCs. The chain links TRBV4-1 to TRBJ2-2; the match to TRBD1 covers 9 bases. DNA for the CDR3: TGCGCCAGCGTACAGGGGGCGGGCACCGGGGAGCTGTTTTTT. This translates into CASVQGAGTGELFF.